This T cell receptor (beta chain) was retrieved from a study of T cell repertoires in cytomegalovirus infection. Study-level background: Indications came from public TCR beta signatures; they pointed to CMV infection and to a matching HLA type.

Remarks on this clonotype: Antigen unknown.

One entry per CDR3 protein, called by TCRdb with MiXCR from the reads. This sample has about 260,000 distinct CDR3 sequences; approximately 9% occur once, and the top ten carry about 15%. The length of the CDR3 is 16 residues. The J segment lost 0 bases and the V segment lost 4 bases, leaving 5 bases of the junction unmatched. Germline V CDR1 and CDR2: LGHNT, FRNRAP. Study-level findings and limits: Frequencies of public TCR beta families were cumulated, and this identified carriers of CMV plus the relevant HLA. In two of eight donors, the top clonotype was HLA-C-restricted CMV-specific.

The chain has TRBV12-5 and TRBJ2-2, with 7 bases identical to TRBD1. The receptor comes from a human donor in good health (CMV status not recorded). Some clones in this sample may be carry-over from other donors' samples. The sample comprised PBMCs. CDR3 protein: CASGWGQIANTGELFF. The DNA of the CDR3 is TGTGCTAGTGGTTGGGGACAGATTGCGAACACCGGGGAGCTGTTTTTT.